This TCR beta chain was found in a study of shared clonotypes between healthy human individuals. Study-wide findings and caveats: A few donors had roughly 5% of their naive CD4 clonotypes in common.

About this clone itself: The antigen remains unidentified. At one boundary the junction diverges from the germline segment, which might be a read error.

This CDR3 region has 12 residues. Germline loops: CDR1 SEHNR, CDR2 FQNEAQ (reference sequence). The authors distributed each subset's genomic DNA evenly over several immunoSEQ plates. Clones were sequenced by immunoSEQ multiplex PCR, and TCRdb holds only the in-frame ones, with some missing. The sample holds 2 million to 2.5 million clones, approximately 95% seen once. This receptor was obtained from a young man in good health. Some clones in this sample may be carry-over from other donors' samples. The chain combines TRBV7-9 with TRBJ2-7, with TRBD1 identical over 7 bases. The sample comprised naive CD4+ T cells from PBMCs. Specified subset: CD45RA+ positively selected. The CDR3 DNA follows: TGTGCCAGCAGCTTAATCCAGGGGGTACCTAACTTC. This translates into CASSLIQGVPNF.